The 2 T cell receptor beta chains listed next were all sequenced from one sample in a study of tumor-infiltrating lymphocytes in localized non-small cell lung cancer. The repertoire was sequenced with immunoSEQ multiplex PCR; TCRdb's copy has only in-frame clones and lacks some. The sample contains about 23,000 clones, just under 75% of which appear only once. The sample comprised lung tumor tissue. These receptors were obtained from a human donor with non-small cell lung cancer.

V usage is TRBV30 and J usage is TRBJ1-1, with a tentative D call TRBD1 (5 bases). CDR3 size: 14 residues. V lost 0 bases and J lost 5, with 13 bases in between. Germline V gene sequence: CDR1 GTSNPN, CDR2 SVGIG (reference sequence). CDR3 DNA sequence: TGTGCCTGGAGTGTACCCTCCCGGGGGACTGAAGCTTTCTTT. Its translation is CAWSVPSRGTEAFF.

The V call is TRBV19, the J call TRBJ1-6, with D uncertain. With 3 bases removed from V and 7 bases from J, the gap between germline ends came to 7 bases. This CDR3 has 13 residues. CDR1 and CDR2 from the germline V gene are LNHDA and SQIVND (reference sequence). CDR3 loop: CASSIQRNSPLHF. The CDR3 DNA reads TGTGCCAGTAGTATCCAGAGGAATTCACCCCTCCACTTT.